This T cell receptor (beta chain) was captured in a study of technical replicates of blood from several donors (dated by TCRdb to about 2017). Library preparation used the immunoSEQ multiplex PCR assay. TCRdb limited this immuneACCESS table to in-frame rearrangements with V and J called. A share of clones is missing; checked studies link under half to unresolved V genes, and the rest is unexplained. The sample table holds approximately 73,000 clones, of which nearly 95% were seen once. The ten top clones hold about 0.35% of the sample. A note on this clone: Its antigen remains unidentified. No clone much larger than this one lies a single base away; base qualities are absent.

Trimming takes 0 bases from V and 5 bases from J, and the germline ends sit 13 bases apart. Sequences GTSNPN (CDR1) and SVGIG (CDR2) are obtained from the germline V gene (reference sequence). The CDR3 starts with the cysteine, ends with the phenylalanine, and has 14 residues. Of all the DNA, just the CDR3 is kept, 42 bases in frame from base 1. The receptor was isolated from a human donor in good health. The rearrangement joined TRBV30 to TRBJ1-2, with the D gene not clear enough to name. Sequenced material: T cells isolated from PBMCs. The bases read TGTGCCTGGAGTGTACTTAGAGAGGGATATGGCTACACCTTC. It encodes CAWSVLREGYGYTF. With the portions outside the CDR3 filled from the reference TRBV30 and TRBJ1-2 genes, the complete variable region becomes SQTIHQWPATLVQPVGSPLSLECTVEGTSNPNLYWYRQAAGRGLQLLFYSVGIGQISSEVPQNLSASRPQDRQFILSSKKLLLSDSGFYLCAWSVLREGYGYTFGSGTRLTVV.